Each of the 27 T cell receptor beta chains below was sequenced from the same sample in a study of control samples from healthy donors and cancer patients. Libraries were prepared by immunoSEQ multiplex PCR; TCRdb keeps only in-frame clonotypes and omits some of them. The sample consists of some 44,000 clones, 70% of them appearing once. Source material: formalin-fixed, paraffin-embedded tissue. Every receptor here comes from a male donor with melanoma.

The chain joins TRBV6-5 to TRBJ1-5; D remains ambiguous. V lost 5 bases and J lost 0, with 5 bases in between. This CDR3 contains 13 residues. Germline CDR1 reads MNHEY; CDR2 reads SVGAGI. CDR3 bases: TGTGCCAGCAGTCAAAATAGCAATCAGCCCCAGCATTTT. Amino acids: CASSQNSNQPQHF.

A word on this clone: Other DNA sequences within the sample encode an identical CDR3. V and J are TRBV10-1 and TRBJ1-6; no definite D call. Germline loops: CDR1 WNHNN, CDR2 SYGVQD (reference sequence). V was pared by 2 bases and J by 3 bases, with 2 bases between. There are 13 residues in the CDR3. The CDR3 region is CASSEDYNSPLHF. The CDR3 DNA sequence: TGCGCCAGCAGTGAGGACTATAATTCACCCCTCCACTTT.

This clone came up a few times. The V gene is TRBV5-6, the J gene TRBJ1-1; maybe TRBD1 (5 bases). Per the germline V gene, CDR1 is SGHDT and CDR2 is YYEEEE. There are 12 residues in the CDR3. V was shortened by 0 bases and J by 11 bases, with 11 bases between the two germline ends. The CDR3 DNA sequence: TGTGCCAGCAGCTTGGGTCAGGGATGGGCTTTCTTT. The encoded protein is CASSLGQGWAFF.

This chain's CDR3 is CASMGTSGDYEQYF. DNA of the CDR3: TGCGCCAGCATGGGGACTAGCGGGGACTACGAGCAGTACTTC. This chain uses TRBV4-1 with TRBJ2-7, with 13 bases lining up with TRBD2. Trimming cost V 7 bases and J 3 bases; bases outside gene matches: 3. This CDR3 comprises 14 residues. Germline values: CDR1 MGHRA, CDR2 YSYEKL.

The rearrangement uses TRBV7-8 and TRBJ2-1, with 9 bases identical to TRBD2. Germline V gene data show CDR1 as SGHVS and CDR2 as FQNEAQ. The CDR3 extends over 15 amino acids. V shed 3 bases, J shed 3 bases, and the junction held 3 bases outside the gene matches. CDR3 protein: CASSFSGSVYNEQFF. In DNA form, the CDR3 reads TGTGCCAGCAGCTTTAGCGGGAGCGTCTACAATGAGCAGTTCTTC.

This chain joins TRBV28 and TRBJ1-1; D remains ambiguous. The CDR3 length is 12 residues. Germline V gene data show CDR1 as MDHEN and CDR2 as SYDVKM. V gave up 7 bases and J gave up 4 bases, with 10 bases separating them. CDR3 region: CASTRYGTEAFF. The CDR3 DNA reads TGTGCCAGCACCAGGTACGGCACTGAAGCTTTCTTT. The whole variable domain, remainder taken from reference TRBV28 and TRBJ1-1, is DVKVTQSSRYLVKRTGEKVFLECVQDMDHENMFWYRQDPGLGLRLIYFSYDVKMKEKGDIPEGYSVSREKKERFSLILESASTNQTSMYLCASTRYGTEAFFGQGTRLTVV.

DNA of the CDR3: TGCAGCGGAATCAAGAACACTGAAGCTTTCTTT. Protein product: CSGIKNTEAFF. The chain couples TRBV29-1 to TRBJ1-1; D remains unclear. Trimming shortened V by 7 bases and J by 1 base, and 7 bases separated the two germline ends. Germline values: CDR1 SQVTM, CDR2 ANQGSEA. This CDR3 contains 11 residues.

The V call is TRBV15, the J call TRBJ2-7; possibly TRBD1 for D (5 bases). The CDR3 totals 15 residues. Germline assignment: CDR1 LNHNV and CDR2 YYDKDF (reference sequence). Trimming removed 0 bases from V and 3 bases from J, with 12 bases in between. The CDR3 DNA reads TGTGCCACCAGCAGAGATCTGGGGCAGGGCTACGAGCAGTACTTC. Translation: CATSRDLGQGYEQYF. The entire variable domain, with the rest obtained from reference TRBV15 and TRBJ2-7, is as follows: DAMVIQNPRYQVTQFGKPVTLSCSQTLNHNVMYWYQQKSSQAPKLLFHYYDKDFNNEADTPDNFQSRRPNTSFCFLDIRSPGLGDTAMYLCATSRDLGQGYEQYFGPGTRLTVT.

This sequence joins TRBV3-1 (or the pseudogene TRBV3-2) and TRBJ1-2, with a possible D match to TRBD1 (5 bases). The germline gives CDR1 LGHDT, CDR2 YNNKEL (reference sequence). Trimming left V 4 bases short and J 7 bases short, with 13 bases between. The CDR3 consists of 13 residues. CDR3 region: CASSPARVGGYTF. The CDR3, as DNA: TGTGCCAGCAGCCCCGCCAGGGTAGGTGGCTACACCTTC.

The chain carries TRBV4-1 and TRBJ2-2, with 10 bases matching TRBD2. Germline CDR1 and CDR2: MGHRA and YSYEKL. V lost 3 bases and J lost 2; bases outside the gene matches: 9. The length of the CDR3 is 18 residues. The CDR3 loop reads CASSHRLAGVTNTGELFF. CDR3 in DNA: TGCGCCAGCAGCCATCGGCTAGCGGGAGTCACTAACACCGGGGAGCTGTTTTTT.

V and J are TRBV5-1 and TRBJ2-1, with 9 bases matching TRBD2. The germline gives CDR1 SGHRS, CDR2 YFSETQ. The CDR3 consists of 14 residues. J was trimmed by 5 bases and V by 7 bases; bases with no gene match: 7. CDR3 protein: CASAPQREDNEQFF. CDR3 DNA: TGCGCCAGCGCCCCCCAGCGGGAGGACAATGAGCAGTTCTTC.

This clone was recorded a few times. The chain links TRBV2 to TRBJ2-2; no firm D call. The length of the CDR3 is 13 residues. Germline CDR1 reads SNHLY; CDR2 reads FYNNEI. The germline V and J ends were trimmed by 4 bases and 9 bases, with 12 bases remaining between them. The CDR3 sequence: CASSAQSLRELFF. CDR3 coding DNA: TGTGCCAGCAGTGCACAAAGTCTTAGGGAGCTGTTTTTT.

J is TRBJ2-1 and V is TRBV21-1; the table names TRBD1, a call not compared with the DNA. TRBV21-1 is described as a pseudogene. This CDR3 spans 15 amino acids. In nucleotides, the CDR3 is TGTGCCAGAACCGTTTTTCCGGGACAGAACAATGAGCAGTTCTTC. Translated, it gives CARTVFPGQNNEQFF.

This clone has only one observation. The V and J genes are TRBV18 and TRBJ2-2; D remains ambiguous. Trimming took 3 bases from V and 9 from J, leaving 14 bases between them. This CDR3 is built from 14 residues. Germline values: CDR1 KGHSH, CDR2 LQKENI. Here the CDR3 reads CASSPGTAYRELFF. CDR3 nucleotide sequence: TGTGCCAGCTCACCCGGTACAGCCTACCGGGAGCTGTTTTTT.

The DNA of the CDR3 is TGTGCCAGCAGTGATCAGGATCGCCAGCCCCAGCATTTT. Its translation is CASSDQDRQPQHF. The rearrangement links TRBV6-1 to TRBJ1-5; no clear D. Germline CDR1 MNHNS, CDR2 SASEGT. V was shortened by 3 bases and J by 7 bases, with 10 bases between the two germline ends. The CDR3 runs to 13 residues.

The chain employs TRBV2 and TRBJ2-7; D call uncertain. Germline V gives CDR1 SNHLY, CDR2 FYNNEI. This CDR3 has 13 residues. With 6 bases removed from V and 4 bases from J, the gap between germline ends came to 13 bases. The CDR3, as DNA: TGTGCCAGCAGCTATGACAAGTTTTACGAGCAGTACTTC. Translating it yields CASSYDKFYEQYF.

V gene TRBV9 combines with J gene TRBJ2-1; D possibly matches TRBD1 or TRBD2 (6 bases each). CDR1 SGDLS and CDR2 YYNGEE come from the germline V gene. V was pared by 3 bases and J by 9 bases, with 22 bases between. This CDR3 spans 16 amino acids. This CDR3 reads CASSAPVREPRGEQFF. The CDR3 DNA sequence: TGTGCCAGCAGCGCCCCCGTACGGGAGCCCAGGGGTGAGCAGTTCTTC. Full variable domain (rest looked up from reference TRBV9 and TRBJ2-1): DSGVTQTPKHLITATGQRVTLRCSPRSGDLSVYWYQQSLDQGLQFLIQYYNGEERAKGNILERFSAQQFPDLHSELNLSSLELGDSALYFCASSAPVREPRGEQFFGPGTRLTVL.

There are a few counts of this clone. The chain links TRBV10-3 to TRBJ2-5; TRBD2 agrees at 7 bases. This CDR3 spans 15 amino acids. Germline trimming cut 10 bases from V and 4 bases from J; bases unmatched to any gene: 15. Germline V gives CDR1 ENHRY, CDR2 SYGVKD. CDR3 nucleotides: TGTGCCACCACTCCATTGGGGGAGGGCGGAGAGACCCAGTACTTC. This sequence encodes CATTPLGEGGETQYF.

The rearrangement uses TRBV6-5 and TRBJ2-1, with a weak D call TRBD2 (6 bases). The V and J ends lost 6 bases and 4 bases respectively, with 13 bases between them. The CDR3 totals 14 residues. CDR1 MNHEY and CDR2 SVGAGI come from the germline V gene. The CDR3 DNA follows: TGTGCCAGCAGCCCCGGGACTCTATACAATGAGCAGTTCTTC. Its translation: CASSPGTLYNEQFF.

The rearrangement links TRBV5-4 to TRBJ2-3; either TRBD1 or TRBD2 may supply D (5 bases each). CDR1 and CDR2 from the germline V gene are SGHNT and YYREEE (reference sequence). CDR3 length equals 12 residues. Trimming cost V 3 bases and J 4 bases, with 6 bases left between them. CDR3 loop: CASSSGPDTQYF. The CDR3, as DNA: TGTGCCAGCAGCTCGGGACCAGATACGCAGTATTTT.

This CDR3 reads CAIGQGNTGELFF. The CDR3, as DNA: TGTGCCATCGGACAGGGCAACACCGGGGAGCTGTTTTTT. The chain combines TRBV6-5 with TRBJ2-2; 8 nucleotides align to TRBD1. Germline CDR1 and CDR2: MNHEY and SVGAGI. Losses at the gene ends were 10 bases for V and 2 bases for J; bases not matched to a gene: 3. The CDR3 length is 13 residues.

V and J are TRBV18 and TRBJ2-7, with a weak D call TRBD1 (6 bases). V lost 2 bases, J lost 5 bases, and 16 bases lay in between. The CDR3 spans 15 residues. Germline CDR1 is KGHSH and CDR2 is LQKENI. This CDR3 is CASSPVHDGDNEQYF. Written as DNA, the CDR3 is TGTGCCAGCTCACCAGTTCATGACGGGGACAACGAGCAGTACTTC.

In its sample, this clone ranks as medium-sized. Additional DNA sequences in this sample encode the identical CDR3. This chain uses TRBV4-1 with TRBJ2-1; 7 bases are shared with TRBD1. Per germline, CDR1 MGHRA and CDR2 YSYEKL. Trimming at V came to 3 bases and at J to 4 bases, leaving 9 bases not matched to a gene. The CDR3 consists of 16 residues. The CDR3 bases are TGCGCCAGCAGCCAGACAGGGACAGATAGATACAATGAGCAGTTCTTC. It is translated as CASSQTGTDRYNEQFF.

The gene calls are TRBV19 and TRBJ2-5; TRBD2 might be the D (5 bases). The germline V and J ends were trimmed by 3 bases and 5 bases, with 16 bases remaining between them. The CDR3 has 15 residues. Germline lookup yields CDR1 LNHDA and CDR2 SQIVND (reference sequence). CDR3 in DNA: TGTGCCAGTAGTATCGGTCCCGTCACGGGGGAGACCCAGTACTTC. It yields the protein CASSIGPVTGETQYF.

This chain links TRBV4-1 with TRBJ2-1; a possible D gene is TRBD2 (6 bases). This CDR3 has 16 amino acids. CDR1 MGHRA and CDR2 YSYEKL come from the germline V gene. The V gene lost 0 bases and the J gene lost 0 bases, with 9 bases spanning the gap. The DNA of the CDR3 is TGCGCCAGCAGCCAAGACAGCGGGCGCTCCTACAATGAGCAGTTCTTC. Its protein product is CASSQDSGRSYNEQFF.

This chain links TRBV28 with TRBJ2-5, with 11 nucleotides matching TRBD2. Germline CDR1 is MDHEN and CDR2 is SYDVKM. The ends lost 5 bases at V and 5 bases at J; junction bases unmatched: 16. This CDR3 spans 18 amino acids. As DNA, the CDR3 is TGTGCCAGCAGTCCCCGGACTAGCGGGTATTACCCTAGGGAGACCCAGTACTTC. This codes for CASSPRTSGYYPRETQYF. The variable domain in full, completed from reference TRBV28 and TRBJ2-5, reads DVKVTQSSRYLVKRTGEKVFLECVQDMDHENMFWYRQDPGLGLRLIYFSYDVKMKEKGDIPEGYSVSREKKERFSLILESASTNQTSMYLCASSPRTSGYYPRETQYFGPGTRLLVL.

The V and J genes are TRBV19 and TRBJ2-1; D is unclear. V lost 5 bases, J lost 1 base, and 15 bases lay in between. This CDR3 has 16 residues. Looked up from germline, CDR1 is LNHDA and CDR2 is SQIVND (reference sequence). CDR3 loop: CASSPRLGSSYNEQFF. The CDR3 region has the DNA TGTGCCAGTAGTCCCCGATTGGGAAGTTCCTACAATGAGCAGTTCTTC.